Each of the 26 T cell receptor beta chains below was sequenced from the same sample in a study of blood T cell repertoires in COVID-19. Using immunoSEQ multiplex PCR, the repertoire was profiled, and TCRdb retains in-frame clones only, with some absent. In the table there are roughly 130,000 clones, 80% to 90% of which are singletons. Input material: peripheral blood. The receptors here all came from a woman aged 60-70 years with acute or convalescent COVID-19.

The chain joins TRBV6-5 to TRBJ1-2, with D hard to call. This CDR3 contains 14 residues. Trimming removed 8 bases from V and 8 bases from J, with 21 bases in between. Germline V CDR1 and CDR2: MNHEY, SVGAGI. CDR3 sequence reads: CASDSSHGLYGYTF. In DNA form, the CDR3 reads TGTGCCAGCGATAGTTCTCACGGTCTATACGGCTACACCTTC.

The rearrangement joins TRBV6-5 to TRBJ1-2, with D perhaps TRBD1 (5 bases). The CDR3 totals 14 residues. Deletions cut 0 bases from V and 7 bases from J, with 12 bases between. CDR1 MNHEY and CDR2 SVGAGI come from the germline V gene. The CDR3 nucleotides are TGTGCCAGCAGTTACTCGCAGGGTAGTTTTGGCTACACCTTC. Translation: CASSYSQGSFGYTF.

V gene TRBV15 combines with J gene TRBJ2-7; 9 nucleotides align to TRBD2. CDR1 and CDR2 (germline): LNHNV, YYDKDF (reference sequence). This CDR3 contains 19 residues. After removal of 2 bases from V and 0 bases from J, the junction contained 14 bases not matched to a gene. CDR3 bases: TGTGCCACCAGCAGATTCTCGTTTAGCGGGAGCCTAAGCTCCTACGAGCAGTACTTC. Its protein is CATSRFSFSGSLSSYEQYF.

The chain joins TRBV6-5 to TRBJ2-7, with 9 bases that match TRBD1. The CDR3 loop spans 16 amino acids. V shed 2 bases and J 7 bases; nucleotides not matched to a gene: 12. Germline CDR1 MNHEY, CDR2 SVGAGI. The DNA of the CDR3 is TGTGCCAGCAGTTACCGAGGGACAGGGTTAACTGGAGAGCAGTACTTC. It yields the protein CASSYRGTGLTGEQYF.

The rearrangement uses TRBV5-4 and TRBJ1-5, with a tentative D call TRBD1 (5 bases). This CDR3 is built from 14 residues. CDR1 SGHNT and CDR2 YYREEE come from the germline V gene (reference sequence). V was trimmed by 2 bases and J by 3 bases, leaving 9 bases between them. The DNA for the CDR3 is TGTGCCAGCAGCTTCGGGGGTAACAATCAGCCCCAGCATTTT. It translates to CASSFGGNNQPQHF.

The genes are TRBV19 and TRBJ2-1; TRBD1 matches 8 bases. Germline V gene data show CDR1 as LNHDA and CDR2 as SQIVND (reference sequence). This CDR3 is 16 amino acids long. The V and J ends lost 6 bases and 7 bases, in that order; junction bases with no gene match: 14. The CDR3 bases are TGTGCCAGTAGCCCGCCGGGGCAGGGGGCTTTGAATGAGCAGTTCTTC. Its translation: CASSPPGQGALNEQFF.

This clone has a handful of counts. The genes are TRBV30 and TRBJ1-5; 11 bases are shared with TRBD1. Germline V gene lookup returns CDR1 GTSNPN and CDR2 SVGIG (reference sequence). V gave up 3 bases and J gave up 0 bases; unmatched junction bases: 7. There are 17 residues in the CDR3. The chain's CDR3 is CAWSRDRGINSNQPQHF. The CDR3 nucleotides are TGTGCCTGGAGCCGGGACAGGGGGATCAATAGCAATCAGCCCCAGCATTTT.

In DNA form, the CDR3 reads TGTGCCAGCTCACCATTCCAGGTATCTGGGACAAGGAACACTGAAGCTTTCTTT. Its protein product is CASSPFQVSGTRNTEAFF. The chain carries TRBV18 and TRBJ1-1; perhaps TRBD1 as D (6 bases). Trimming left V 2 bases short and J 1 base short, with 20 bases between. The CDR3 contains 18 residues. Germline assignment: CDR1 KGHSH and CDR2 LQKENI.

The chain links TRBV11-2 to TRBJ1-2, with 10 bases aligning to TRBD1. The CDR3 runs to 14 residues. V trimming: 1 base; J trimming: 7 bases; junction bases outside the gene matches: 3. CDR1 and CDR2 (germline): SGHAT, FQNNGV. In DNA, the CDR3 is TGTGCCAGCAGCTTAGGGACAGGGGGAATTGGCTACACCTTC. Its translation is CASSLGTGGIGYTF. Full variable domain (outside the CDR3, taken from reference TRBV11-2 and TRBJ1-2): EAGVAQSPRYKIIEKRQSVAFWCNPISGHATLYWYQQILGQGPKLLIQFQNNGVVDDSQLPKDRFSAERLKGVDSTLKIQPAKLEDSAVYLCASSLGTGGIGYTFGSGTRLTVV.

This CDR3 reads CASSHGTANYGYTF. The CDR3 DNA is TGTGCCAGCAGCCACGGGACAGCTAACTATGGCTACACCTTC. The chain has TRBV28 and TRBJ1-2; 7 bases map to TRBD1. CDR1 and CDR2 from the germline V gene are MDHEN and SYDVKM. CDR3 length: 14 residues. Trimming at V came to 6 bases and at J to 0 bases, leaving 4 bases not matched to a gene.

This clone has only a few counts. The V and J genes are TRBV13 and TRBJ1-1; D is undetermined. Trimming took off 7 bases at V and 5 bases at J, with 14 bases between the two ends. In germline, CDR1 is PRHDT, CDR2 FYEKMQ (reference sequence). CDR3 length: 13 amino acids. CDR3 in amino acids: CASKELPGTEAFF. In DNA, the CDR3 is TGTGCCAGCAAAGAACTCCCGGGAACTGAAGCTTTCTTT. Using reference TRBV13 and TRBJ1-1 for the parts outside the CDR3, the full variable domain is AAGVIQSPRHLIKEKRETATLKCYPIPRHDTVYWYQQGPGQDPQFLISFYEKMQSDKGSIPDRFSAQQFSDYHSELNMSSLELGDSALYFCASKELPGTEAFFGQGTRLTVV.

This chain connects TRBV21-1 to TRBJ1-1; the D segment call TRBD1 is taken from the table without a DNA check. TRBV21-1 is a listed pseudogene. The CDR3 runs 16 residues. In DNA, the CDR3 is TGTGCCACCCCAACTCGGCGCAGGGGGTCGAACACTGAAGCTTTCTTT. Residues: CATPTRRRGSNTEAFF.

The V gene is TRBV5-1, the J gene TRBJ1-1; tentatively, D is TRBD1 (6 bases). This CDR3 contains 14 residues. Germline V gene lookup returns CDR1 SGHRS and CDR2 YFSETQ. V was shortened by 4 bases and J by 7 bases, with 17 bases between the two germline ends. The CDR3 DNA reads TGCGCCAGCAGCCCTGACAGGACCCCCATTGAAGCTTTCTTT. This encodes CASSPDRTPIEAFF.

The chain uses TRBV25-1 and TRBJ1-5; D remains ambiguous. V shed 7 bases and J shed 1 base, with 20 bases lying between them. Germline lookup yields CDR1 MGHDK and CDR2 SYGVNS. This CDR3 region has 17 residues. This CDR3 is CASTPGRIIPSNQPQHF. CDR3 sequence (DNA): TGTGCCAGCACCCCTGGGAGGATCATTCCGAGCAATCAGCCCCAGCATTTT.

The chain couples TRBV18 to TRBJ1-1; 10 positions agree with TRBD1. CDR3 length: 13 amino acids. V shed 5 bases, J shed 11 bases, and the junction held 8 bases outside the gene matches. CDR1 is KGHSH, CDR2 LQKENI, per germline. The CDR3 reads CASSAGQGGLAFF. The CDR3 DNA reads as TGTGCCAGCTCAGCAGGACAGGGGGGATTGGCTTTCTTT.

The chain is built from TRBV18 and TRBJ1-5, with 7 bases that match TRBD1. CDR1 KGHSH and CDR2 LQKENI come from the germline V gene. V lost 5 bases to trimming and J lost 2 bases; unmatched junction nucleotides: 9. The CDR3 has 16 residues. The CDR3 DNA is TGTGCCAGCTCAAACATACAGGGGTATGGCAATCAGCCCCAGCATTTT. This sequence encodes CASSNIQGYGNQPQHF.

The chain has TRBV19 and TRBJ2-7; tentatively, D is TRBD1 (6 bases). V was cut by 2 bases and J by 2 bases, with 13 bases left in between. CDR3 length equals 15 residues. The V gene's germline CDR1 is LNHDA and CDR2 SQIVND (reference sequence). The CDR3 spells CASSIIRGPTYEQYF. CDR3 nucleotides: TGTGCCAGTAGTATAATCAGGGGTCCGACCTACGAGCAGTACTTC.

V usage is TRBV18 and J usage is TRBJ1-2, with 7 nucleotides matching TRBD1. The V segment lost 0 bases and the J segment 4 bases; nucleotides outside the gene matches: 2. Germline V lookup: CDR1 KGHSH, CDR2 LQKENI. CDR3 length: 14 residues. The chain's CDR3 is CASSPPAGGYGYTF. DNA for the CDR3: TGTGCCAGCTCACCACCGGCAGGGGGCTATGGCTACACCTTC.

In DNA form, the CDR3 reads TGTGCCAGCAGCACCCAGGGTAGCGGGCCCCAGCATTTT. Translated, it gives CASSTQGSGPQHF. V gene TRBV9 combines with J gene TRBJ1-5, with D perhaps TRBD1 (5 bases). The CDR3 runs to 13 residues. V was cut by 4 bases and J by 9 bases, with 14 bases left in between. In germline, CDR1 is SGDLS, CDR2 YYNGEE.

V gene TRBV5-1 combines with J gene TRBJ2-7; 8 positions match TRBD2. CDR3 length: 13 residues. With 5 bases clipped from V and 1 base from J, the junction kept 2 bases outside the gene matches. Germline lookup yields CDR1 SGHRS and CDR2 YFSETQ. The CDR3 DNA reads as TGCGCCAGCAGACTAGCGGCTTCCTACGAGCAGTACTTC. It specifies CASRLAASYEQYF.

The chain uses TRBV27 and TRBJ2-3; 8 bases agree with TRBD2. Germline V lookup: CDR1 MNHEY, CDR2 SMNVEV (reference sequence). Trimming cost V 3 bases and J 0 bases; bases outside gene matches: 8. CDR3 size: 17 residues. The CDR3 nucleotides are TGTGCCAGCAGTTTTTGGGGCGCTAGCGGGAGCACAGATACGCAGTATTTT. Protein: CASSFWGASGSTDTQYF.

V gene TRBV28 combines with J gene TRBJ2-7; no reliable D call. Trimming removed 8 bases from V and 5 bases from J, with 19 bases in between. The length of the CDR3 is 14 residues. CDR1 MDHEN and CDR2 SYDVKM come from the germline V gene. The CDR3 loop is CASSPSGRFHEQYF. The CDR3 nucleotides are TGTGCCAGCTCACCTTCTGGCAGGTTCCACGAGCAGTACTTC.

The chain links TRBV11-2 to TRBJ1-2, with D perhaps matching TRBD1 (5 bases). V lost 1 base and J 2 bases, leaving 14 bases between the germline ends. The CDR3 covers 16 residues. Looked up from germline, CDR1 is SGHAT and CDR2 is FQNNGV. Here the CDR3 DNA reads TGTGCCAGCAGCTTAGTCGACCGCAGGGCCAACTATGGCTACACCTTC. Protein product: CASSLVDRRANYGYTF.

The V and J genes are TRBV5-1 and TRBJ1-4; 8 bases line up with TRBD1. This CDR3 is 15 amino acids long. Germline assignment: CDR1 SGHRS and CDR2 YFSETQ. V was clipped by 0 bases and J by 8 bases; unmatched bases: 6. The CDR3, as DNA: TGCGCCAGCAGCTTGGAGGGCAGGGGGCACGAAAAACTGTTTTTT. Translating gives CASSLEGRGHEKLFF.

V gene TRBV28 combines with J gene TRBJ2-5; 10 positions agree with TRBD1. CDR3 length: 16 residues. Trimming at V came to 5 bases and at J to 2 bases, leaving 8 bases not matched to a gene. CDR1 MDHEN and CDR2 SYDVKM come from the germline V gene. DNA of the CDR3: TGTGCCAGCAGTGGGCCGGGACAGGGGATACAAGAGACCCAGTACTTC. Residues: CASSGPGQGIQETQYF.

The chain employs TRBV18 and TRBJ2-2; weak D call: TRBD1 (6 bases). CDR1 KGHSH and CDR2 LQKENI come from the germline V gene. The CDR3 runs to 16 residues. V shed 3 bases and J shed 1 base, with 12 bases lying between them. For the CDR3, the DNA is TGTGCCAGCTCACCCAGACAGGAGATGAACACCGGGGAGCTGTTTTTT. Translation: CASSPRQEMNTGELFF.